This TCR beta chain originates from a study of blood T cell repertoires in COVID-19 (dated by TCRdb to about 2020). Looking at the study overall: Collaborator samples came from the United States, Italy and Spain and covered acute and convalescent phases of COVID-19. The prospective study material was composed of cDNA or gDNA derived from T cells, B-cell-depleted T cells, or PBMCs. Subjects who had been exposed to COVID-19, were actively infected with it, or had recovered from it provided the deeply sampled blood TCRbeta repertoires that made up the dataset. The repertoires were released in a freely available public database intended as a resource for research on the immune response to SARS-CoV-2. The samples were drawn from the first 160 participants of the ongoing ImmuneRACE study and from 950 to 1,500 subjects provided by 6 global collaborators. Nearly every sample came with metadata listing a de-identified subject ID, COVID-19 status, age in years and sex. Where available, HLA class I and class II types were obtained from metadata supplied by the sample provider rather than from assay-based typing.

V sheds 9 bases and J sheds 3 bases, leaving 14 bases between their ends. Its CDR3 holds 13 amino acids, cysteine through phenylalanine. Just the 39-base CDR3 DNA is kept, in frame starting at base 1. Reading the germline V gene (reference sequence) gives CDR1 LNHDA and CDR2 SQIVND. Whole blood was collected in K2EDTA tubes by collaborating institutions according to the institutions' own protocols. For TCRbeta analysis, collaborators shipped samples in one of three forms: frozen whole blood, isolated PBMCs, or DNA extracted from either of those sample types. This clone has a single count. The antigen this receptor binds is unknown. No much larger clone is present one base from it, and per-base qualities are unavailable. What the work shows at the level of the full study, not this receptor alone: How much clinical and demographic metadata was included differed by source and by participant, and the metadata was provided uncurated.

The immunoSEQ Assay, a bias-controlled multiplex PCR, was used to amplify TCRbeta CDR3 regions from genomic DNA. Per the authors' processing: Within the assay, amplification of reference gene primers was used to estimate how many nucleated cells each sample contained. To quantify the absolute abundance of each unique TCRbeta CDR3 rearrangement, sequence reads were collapsed and filtered. For each sample, productive Simpson clonality was calculated as the square root of Simpson's diversity index across productive rearrangements. What TCRdb holds here is the immuneACCESS table cut down to in-frame rearrangements. Part of the clones is not present; checked against another copy, under half of the missing clones reflect an unresolved V gene, and the others are unexplained. That table supplies the V and J calls and clone size; D and trimming were determined from the DNA. The sample records some 150,000 clones, nearly 80% of which are singletons. Roughly 14% of the sample goes to the ten largest clones.

The sequence was obtained from a woman older than 75 with acute or convalescent COVID-19. Material for sequencing was peripheral blood. This chain is built from TRBV19 and TRBJ1-2; too little of a D gene remains to name it. The nucleotides read TGTGCCAGCCTGACACTGAAATACTATGGCTACACCTTC. Translated, it gives CASLTLKYYGYTF.